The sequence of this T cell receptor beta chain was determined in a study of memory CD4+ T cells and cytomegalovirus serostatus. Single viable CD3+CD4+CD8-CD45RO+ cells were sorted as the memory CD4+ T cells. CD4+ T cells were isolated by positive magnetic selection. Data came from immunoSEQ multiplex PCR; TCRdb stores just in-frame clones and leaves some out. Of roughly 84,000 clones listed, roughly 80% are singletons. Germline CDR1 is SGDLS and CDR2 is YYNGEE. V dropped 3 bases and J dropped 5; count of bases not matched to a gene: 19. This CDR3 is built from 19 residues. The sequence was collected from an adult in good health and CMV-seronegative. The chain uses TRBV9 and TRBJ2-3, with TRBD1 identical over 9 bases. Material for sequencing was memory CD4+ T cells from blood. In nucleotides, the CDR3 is TGTGCCAGCAGCGCGGGACAGGGTGGATTTCTGAGAGGTAAAGATACGCAGTATTTT. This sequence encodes CASSAGQGGFLRGKDTQYF.